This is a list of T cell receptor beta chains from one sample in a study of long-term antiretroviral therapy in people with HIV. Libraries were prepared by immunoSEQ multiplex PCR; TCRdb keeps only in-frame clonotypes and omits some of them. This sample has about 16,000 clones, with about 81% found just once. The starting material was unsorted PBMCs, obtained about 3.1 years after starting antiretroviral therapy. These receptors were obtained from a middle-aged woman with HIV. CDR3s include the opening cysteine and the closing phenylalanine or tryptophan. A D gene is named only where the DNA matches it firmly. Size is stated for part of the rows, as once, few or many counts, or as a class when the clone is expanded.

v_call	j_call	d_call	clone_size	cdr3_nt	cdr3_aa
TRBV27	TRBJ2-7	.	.	TGTGCCAGCAGTTCCTACTACGAGCAGTACTTC	CASSSYYEQYF
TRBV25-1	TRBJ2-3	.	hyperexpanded	TGTGCCAGCACCTGGGGAGATACGCAGTATTTT	CASTWGDTQYF
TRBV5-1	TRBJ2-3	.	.	TGCGCCAGCAGCGGGGGGGCTTCAGGAGATACGCAGTATTTT	CASSGGASGDTQYF
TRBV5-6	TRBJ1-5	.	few	TGTGCCAGCAGCTTTGGCTTAAGTAGCAATCAGCCCCAGCATTTT	CASSFGLSSNQPQHF
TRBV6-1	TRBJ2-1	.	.	TGTGCCAGCAGTGATGACTACCTAGCGCCCTACAATGAGCAGTTCTTC	CASSDDYLAPYNEQFF
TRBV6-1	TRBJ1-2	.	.	TGTGCCAGCAGTGAAGGACAGCGAGGTGGCTACACCTTC	CASSEGQRGGYTF
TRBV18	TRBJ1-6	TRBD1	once	TGTGCCAGCTCACCGGACAGGGGGTCCTATAATTCACCCCTCCACTTT	CASSPDRGSYNSPLHF
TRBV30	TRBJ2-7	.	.	TGTGCCTGGAGTGTACGAGGCTCCTCTTGGCACGAGCAGTACTTC	CAWSVRGSSWHEQYF
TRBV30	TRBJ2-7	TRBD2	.	TGTGCCTGGAGTGTAGGGGCGGGGGGACCCGCGGAGCAGTACTTC	CAWSVGAGGPAEQYF
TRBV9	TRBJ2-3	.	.	TGTGCCAGCAGCGCCCAGAACACAGATACGCAGTATTTT	CASSAQNTDTQYF
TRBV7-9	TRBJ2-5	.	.	TGTGCCAGCAGCTTGACTGAGACCCAGTACTTC	CASSLTETQYF
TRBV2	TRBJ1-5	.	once	TGTGCCAGCAGTGAATCGACGGAACAATATAGCAATCAGCCCCAGCATTTT	CASSESTEQYSNQPQHF
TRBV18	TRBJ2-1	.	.	TGTGCCAGCTCACCGAGGGACAACAATGAGCAGTTCTTC	CASSPRDNNEQFF
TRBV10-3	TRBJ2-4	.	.	TGTGCCATCAGTGGAGGGAGGTTATCGGACCCAACGAACATTCAGTACTTC	CAISGGRLSDPTNIQYF
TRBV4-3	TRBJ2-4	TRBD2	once	TGCGCCAGCAGCCCTGGGGCGGCGGGGGGGATCAAAAACATTCAGTACTTC	CASSPGAAGGIKNIQYF
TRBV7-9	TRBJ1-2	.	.	TGTGCCAGCAGCCCGCAGGGGTTGGTGGATGGCTACACCTTC	CASSPQGLVDGYTF
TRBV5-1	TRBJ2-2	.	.	TGCGCCAGCAGCTTGGCTATTTCGAACACCGGGGAGCTGTTTTTT	CASSLAISNTGELFF
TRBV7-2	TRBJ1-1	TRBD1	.	TGTGCCAGCAGCGTTGGACAGGGTTGCTTCTTT	CASSVGQGCFF
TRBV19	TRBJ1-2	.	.	TGTGCCAGTAGTCCCGGCAGGGTGCCCAACTATGGCTACACCTTC	CASSPGRVPNYGYTF
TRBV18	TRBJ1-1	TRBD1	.	TGTGCCAGCTCACCACCGGTGGGACAGGGAACTCCAGAAGCTTTCTTT	CASSPPVGQGTPEAFF
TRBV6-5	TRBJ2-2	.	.	TGTGCCAGCAGTTATCTCGGAAGTACCGGGGAGCTGTTTTTT	CASSYLGSTGELFF
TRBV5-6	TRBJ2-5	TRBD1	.	TGTGCCAGCAGAACTAACAGGGGTGGAGAGACCCAGTACTTC	CASRTNRGGETQYF
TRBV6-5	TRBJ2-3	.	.	TGTGCCAGCAGCGCTACTAGCACAGATACGCAGTATTTT	CASSATSTDTQYF
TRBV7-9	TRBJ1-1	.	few	TGTGCCAGCAGCCATTCAGAAATGAACACTGAAGCTTTCTTT	CASSHSEMNTEAFF
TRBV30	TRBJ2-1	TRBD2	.	TGTGCCTGGAGAAAAGCGGGAGCCTACAATGAGCAGTTCTTC	CAWRKAGAYNEQFF
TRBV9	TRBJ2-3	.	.	.	CASSVGPGTEVYF
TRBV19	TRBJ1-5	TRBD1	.	TGTGCCAGTAGTCTGGGACAGGGACGCAATCAGCCCCAGCATTTT	CASSLGQGRNQPQHF
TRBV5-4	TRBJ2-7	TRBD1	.	TGTGCCAGCAGCGCGCAGTCCGGGACAGGGTTCTTGCAGTACTTC	CASSAQSGTGFLQYF
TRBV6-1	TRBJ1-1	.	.	TGTGCCAGCAGGTCTAAGGGGGTTGGAAATGAAGCTTTCTTT	CASRSKGVGNEAFF
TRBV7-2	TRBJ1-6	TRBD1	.	TGTGCCAGCAGCCACCCGGGACAGGGGGCGAGCTCCTATAATTCACCCCTCCACTTT	CASSHPGQGASSYNSPLHF
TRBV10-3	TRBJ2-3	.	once	TGTGCCATCAGGACGGGGGGAATCGGGACAGCAACAGATACGCAGTATTTT	CAIRTGGIGTATDTQYF
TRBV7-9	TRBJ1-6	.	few	TGTGCCAGCAACCAAGATTGGGATTCACCCCTCCACTTT	CASNQDWDSPLHF
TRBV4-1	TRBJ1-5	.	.	TGCGCCAGCAGCCAAGATCTACTTTTCGATCAGCCCCAGCATTTT	CASSQDLLFDQPQHF
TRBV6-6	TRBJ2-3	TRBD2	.	TGTGCCAGCAGCCACAGCGGGGGGCCTGGAGATACGCAGTATTTT	CASSHSGGPGDTQYF
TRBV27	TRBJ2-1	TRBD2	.	TGTGCCACCTCAGGGAGGGGCCGAGGGAATGAGCAGTTCTTC	CATSGRGRGNEQFF
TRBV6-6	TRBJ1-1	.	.	TGTGCCAGCAGTGGCCGGGACAAACTGAACACTGAAGCTTTCTTT	CASSGRDKLNTEAFF
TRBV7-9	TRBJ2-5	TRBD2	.	TGTGCCAGCAGCCGAAGGGGAGGGACGGAGACCCAGTACTTC	CASSRRGGTETQYF
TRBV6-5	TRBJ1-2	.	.	TGTGCCAGCAGTACACCGGGGGAGGAGGGCTACACCTTC	CASSTPGEEGYTF
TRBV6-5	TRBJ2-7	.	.	TGTGCCAGCAGTTACTCGGTTTCCGGTCTCGAGCAGTACTTC	CASSYSVSGLEQYF
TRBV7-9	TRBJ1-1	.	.	TGTGCCAGCAGCTCTGGGGCGCGACCCTTTGAAGCTTTCTTT	CASSSGARPFEAFF
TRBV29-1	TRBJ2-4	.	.	TGCAGCGTTTCGGGGTCGGGCATTCAGTACTTC	CSVSGSGIQYF
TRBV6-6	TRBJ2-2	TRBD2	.	TGTGCCAGCAGACGGGGAGTAGCGGGGGGAATCGGGGAGCTGTTTTTT	CASRRGVAGGIGELFF
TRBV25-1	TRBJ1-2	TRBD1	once	TGTGCCGGCAGTGAACCCGATAACCTGGGACAGGGTGTCGGCTACACCTTC	CAGSEPDNLGQGVGYTF
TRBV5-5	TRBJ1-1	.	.	TGTGCCAGCAGCGGGCGCCAGGCGAAAGCTTTCTTT	CASSGRQAKAFF
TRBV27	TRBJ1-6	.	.	TGTGCCAGCAGTTTTAAGAGAGATAATTCACCCCTCCACTTT	CASSFKRDNSPLHF
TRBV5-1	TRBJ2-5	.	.	TGCGCCAGCAGCTTCGGATCCGGGAGTGAGACCCAGTACTTC	CASSFGSGSETQYF
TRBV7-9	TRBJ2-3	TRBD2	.	TGTGCCAGCAGCTTAGCGGCTAGCGGGGTTTACACAGATACGCAGTATTTT	CASSLAASGVYTDTQYF
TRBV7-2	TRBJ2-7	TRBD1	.	TGTGCCAGCAGCCAGGACAGGGGGCGCTCCTACGAGCAGTACTTC	CASSQDRGRSYEQYF
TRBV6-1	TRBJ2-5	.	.	TGTGCCAGCAGCCTGGGGGGCCAAGAGACCCAGTACTTC	CASSLGGQETQYF
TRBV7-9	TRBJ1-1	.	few	TGTGCCAGTACGGCCCGCAGGATGAACACTGAAGCTTTCTTT	CASTARRMNTEAFF
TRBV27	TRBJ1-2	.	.	TGTGCCAGCAGTTTATCGGGCAGGGAGATTGGCTACACCTTC	CASSLSGREIGYTF
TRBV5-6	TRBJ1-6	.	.	TGTGCCAGCACCGACCTTTATAATTCACCCCTCCACTTT	CASTDLYNSPLHF
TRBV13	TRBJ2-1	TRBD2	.	TGTGCCAGCATCCTCGGGGGGGGCTCCTACAATGAGCAGTTCTTC	CASILGGGSYNEQFF